Listed below are T cell receptor beta chains from one sample, sequenced in a study of beta chain features in type 1 diabetes. Sequencing used immunoSEQ multiplex PCR; TCRdb keeps in-frame clones, though not all of them. This sample has 280,000 or so clones; 15% occur once, and the top ten carry around 0.015%. Input material: naive CD4+ T cells from blood. The receptors were gathered from a man between 18 and 35 years old with type 1 diabetes. Each CDR3 is given with its conserved first and last residue.

14,TRBJ2-1,TRBV11-1,CASSPRDAVNEQFF
14,TRBJ2-5,TRBV10-1,CASSENLGEGEQYF
15,TRBJ1-2,TRBV19,CASSLGGRADYGYTF
15,TRBJ2-1,TRBV7-9,CASSRDRGWGNEQFF
16,TRBJ2-1,TRBV5-1,CASSLAVAGLYNEQFF
14,TRBJ1-1,TRBV30,CAWSGQGAGTEAFF
15,TRBJ2-1,TRBV4-1,CASSQTSGIGWEQFF
12,TRBJ2-7,TRBV30,CAWNQGFHEQYF
16,TRBJ2-1,TRBV5-1,CASSLERTSGANEQFF
15,TRBJ2-3,TRBV7-9,CASSQGAQGTDTQYF
14,TRBJ2-7,TRBV7-2,CASSLAGGSYEQYF
13,TRBJ2-3,TRBV11-2,CASSLNQADTQYF
15,TRBJ2-7,TRBV28,CASSHHLTSWYEQYF
16,TRBJ2-5,TRBV7-9,CASRHPPGHRQETQYF
13,TRBJ1-4,TRBV29-1,CSVVYRVNEKLFF
15,TRBJ2-2,TRBV28,CASSFGTGVPGELFF
12,TRBJ1-2,TRBV30,CAWSVYRYGYTF
15,TRBJ2-3,TRBV28,CASLRWQGPTDTQYF
15,TRBJ2-7,TRBV5-4,CASSDSGRATYEQYF
15,TRBJ2-1,TRBV5-1,CASSSLAGVTNEQFF
13,TRBJ2-2,TRBV29-1,CSVGWQGAGELFF
16,TRBJ2-1,TRBV5-6,CASSAGLAGTKYEQFF
14,TRBJ2-1,TRBV11-2,CASSLGLTLDEQFF
14,TRBJ1-1,TRBV5-1,CASSLQGSNTEAFF
13,TRBJ2-5,TRBV15,CATGARGQETQYF
18,TRBJ2-3,TRBV7-2,CASSLTSGGLLNRDTQYF
12,TRBJ2-3,TRBV5-6,CASSSSTDTQYF
16,TRBJ2-7,TRBV13,CASSLRTGESSYEQYF
13,TRBJ2-1,TRBV28,CASVLTGWDEQFF
13,TRBJ1-5,TRBV7-2,CASSLDRPQPQHF
15,TRBJ1-2,TRBV4-3,CASSPQRNANYGYTF
15,TRBJ1-1,TRBV6-5,CASSYSFRGDTEAFF
15,TRBJ2-1,TRBV6-5,CASRTVGGIVNEQFF
16,TRBJ2-5,TRBV19,CASSTGLAGVSETQYF
13,TRBJ2-1,TRBV19,CASSELAPGEQFF
14,TRBJ1-5,TRBV2,CASSLSGRDQPQHF
12,TRBJ2-1,TRBV29-1,CSVTGRYVEQFF
16,TRBJ2-1,TRBV7-8,CASSLNGGALWDEQFF
14,TRBJ2-5,TRBV7-9,CASSSYPVMETQYF
16,TRBJ2-4,TRBV18,CASSPLRGQGFDIQYF
14,TRBJ2-7,TRBV14,CASSQGFYGHEQYF
15,TRBJ1-2,TRBV28,CASSLPGQGGYGYTF
12,TRBJ1-5,TRBV7-2,CASSLRRQPQHF
14,TRBJ1-1,TRBV7-2,CASSVTGVNTEAFF
14,TRBJ1-1,TRBV6-6,CASTQGLQNTEAFF
17,TRBJ2-2,TRBV28,CASSVGTGQSNTGELFF
13,TRBJ2-5,TRBV11-2,CASSPLSQETQYF
15,TRBJ2-5,TRBV7-2,CASSSSSGEQETQYF
11,TRBJ2-7,TRBV28,CASSRSHEQYF
15,TRBJ1-3,TRBV14,CASSQGFLAGNTIYF
14,TRBJ2-7,TRBV30,CAWRRTGRSYEQYF
13,TRBJ2-3,TRBV5-1,CASSKEPRDTQYF
14,TRBJ1-5,TRBV19,CASSSTGFNQPQHF
13,TRBJ2-5,TRBV6-1,CASHWAGDKTQYF
14,TRBJ1-1,TRBV4-3,CASSQDQRDRQAFF
18,TRBJ2-5,TRBV4-3,CASSPGVSWKGGQETQYF
13,TRBJ2-3,TRBV10-3,CAMGREEKDTQYF